Presented here are 23 T cell receptor beta chains from one specimen sequenced in a study of T cell responses to AZD1222 COVID-19 vaccine. Here immunoSEQ multiplex PCR was the method, and the copy in TCRdb shows in-frame clones only, minus some. The sample lists approximately 150,000 clones, roughly 92% occurring once. Sequenced material: peripheral blood, taken on day 0 of AZD1222 vaccination. These receptors all come from an adult in good health.

This chain uses TRBV9 with TRBJ2-3; D could derive from TRBD1 or TRBD2 (6 bases each). This CDR3 has 15 residues. Germline CDR1 reads SGDLS; CDR2 reads YYNGEE. V was trimmed by 0 bases and J by 4 bases, leaving 12 bases between them. The CDR3 spells CASSVEGGIADTQYF. CDR3 DNA: TGTGCCAGCAGCGTAGAGGGGGGCATCGCAGATACGCAGTATTTT.

The chain couples TRBV6-5 to TRBJ2-4; TRBD1 agrees at 7 bases. The CDR3 spans 15 residues. Unmatched junction bases numbered 6, after V lost 7 bases and J lost 0 bases. CDR1 MNHEY and CDR2 SVGAGI come from the germline V gene. CDR3 coding DNA: TGTGCCAGCATACCCAGGGGGAGAGCCAAAAACATTCAGTACTTC. Protein product: CASIPRGRAKNIQYF.

The genes are TRBV3-1 (or the pseudogene TRBV3-2) and TRBJ2-2; D is undetermined. V was shortened by 4 bases and J by 0 bases, with 9 bases between the two germline ends. The V gene's germline CDR1 is LGHDT and CDR2 YNNKEL (reference sequence). The CDR3 is made up of 15 amino acids. The CDR3 bases are TGTGCCAGCAGCCCGAATTCAGCGAACACCGGGGAGCTGTTTTTT. This encodes CASSPNSANTGELFF.

This clone was seen only once. The V call is TRBV10-3, the J call TRBJ1-6; 7 bases are shared with TRBD1. This CDR3 is 13 amino acids long. V lost 6 bases to trimming and J lost 10 bases; unmatched junction nucleotides: 6. Germline V CDR1 and CDR2: ENHRY, SYGVKD. The CDR3 DNA sequence: TGTGCCATCAGAGACAGGGAGGAATCACCCCTCCACTTT. It yields the protein CAIRDREESPLHF.

The table lists this clone with a count of one. V and J are TRBV4-1 and TRBJ2-1; no definite D call. Germline-derived CDR1 and CDR2 are MGHRA and YSYEKL. Deletions cut 2 bases from V and 5 bases from J, with 10 bases between. CDR3 length: 14 residues. CDR3 sequence reads: CASSQYINHNEQFF. In nucleotides, the CDR3 is TGCGCCAGCAGCCAATACATAAACCACAATGAGCAGTTCTTC.

J is TRBJ1-1 and V is TRBV12-3 or TRBV12-4; weak D call: TRBD1 (5 bases). Deletions cut 8 bases from V and 4 bases from J, with 11 bases between. There are 12 residues in the CDR3. The DNA of the CDR3 is TGTGCCAGCGCGCCGGGGGGCACTGAAGCTTTCTTT. It codes for CASAPGGTEAFF.

V and J are TRBV15 and TRBJ1-4, with 8 positions matching TRBD1. Germline lookup yields CDR1 LNHNV and CDR2 YYDKDF (reference sequence). This CDR3 has 15 amino acids. J was trimmed by 3 bases and V by 1 base; bases with no gene match: 1. In DNA form, the CDR3 reads TGTGCCACCAGCAGAGGGACAGGGCCTAATGAAAAACTGTTTTTT. Its protein product is CATSRGTGPNEKLFF.

The V gene is TRBV5-1, the J gene TRBJ1-4; 9 positions agree with TRBD1. In germline, CDR1 is SGHRS, CDR2 YFSETQ. This CDR3 has 15 residues. V dropped 4 bases and J dropped 10; count of bases not matched to a gene: 11. CDR3 DNA: TGCGCCAGCAGCCCACGGACAGGGGAGAGTCGAAAACTGTTTTTT. Translation: CASSPRTGESRKLFF.

CDR3 in amino acids: CASSSLDGRPQHF. Here the CDR3 DNA reads TGTGCCAGCAGTTCTCTAGACGGCCGGCCCCAGCATTTT. The chain links TRBV27 to TRBJ1-5; D unclear. This CDR3 has 13 residues. V shed 4 bases and J shed 9 bases, with 13 bases lying between them. The V gene's germline CDR1 is MNHEY and CDR2 SMNVEV (reference sequence).

V usage is TRBV5-1 and J usage is TRBJ2-5, with D hard to call. Trimming removed 1 base from V and 4 bases from J, with 11 bases in between. This CDR3 has 14 amino acids. The germline gives CDR1 SGHRS, CDR2 YFSETQ. The CDR3 DNA is TGCGCCAGCAGCTTGTTAAGCGTGGGAGAGACCCAGTACTTC. Its translation: CASSLLSVGETQYF. Complete variable domain (other parts from reference TRBV5-1 and TRBJ2-5): KAGVTQTPRYLIKTRGQQVTLSCSPISGHRSVSWYQQTPGQGLQFLFEYFSETQRNKGNFPGRFSGRQFSNSRSEMNVSTLELGDSALYLCASSLLSVGETQYFGPGTRLLVL.

This rearrangement joins TRBV29-1 to TRBJ2-7, with D maybe TRBD2 (6 bases). V lost 2 bases and J lost 4, with 18 bases in between. Germline V gene data show CDR1 as SQVTM and CDR2 as ANQGSEA. The CDR3 is 15 amino acids. The CDR3, as DNA: TGCAGCGTTGAATTGAAGAGCGGAGGGGAATACGAGCAGTACTTC. Protein: CSVELKSGGEYEQYF.

CDR3 bases: TGTGCCACCATGGACAGGGCGAACTATGGCTACACCTTC. Encoded protein: CATMDRANYGYTF. The chain joins TRBV19 to TRBJ1-2; TRBD1 matches 8 bases. The CDR3 spans 13 residues. V trimming: 10 bases; J trimming: 2 bases; junction bases outside the gene matches: 6. Germline V gene data show CDR1 as LNHDA and CDR2 as SQIVND (reference sequence).

CDR3 protein: CASSQLAGGLSKTEQFF. In DNA form, the CDR3 reads TGTGCCAGCAGCCAGCTAGCGGGAGGGTTAAGTAAGACTGAGCAGTTCTTC. This chain links TRBV3-1 (or the pseudogene TRBV3-2) with TRBJ2-1; 12 positions match TRBD2. The CDR3 consists of 17 residues. V shed 3 bases and J 9 bases; nucleotides not matched to a gene: 12. CDR1 and CDR2 (germline): LGHDT, YNNKEL (reference sequence).

In its sample, this clone was seen once. The chain employs TRBV29-1 and TRBJ1-2, with 7 bases lining up with TRBD1. Trimming cost V 6 bases and J 2 bases; bases outside gene matches: 12. This CDR3 is built from 15 residues. The germline V gene has CDR1 SQVTM and CDR2 ANQGSEA. The chain's CDR3 is CSVFSTTGQNYGYTF. The CDR3 DNA is TGCAGCGTCTTTTCCACGACAGGGCAGAACTATGGCTACACCTTC.

This sequence joins TRBV5-8 and TRBJ2-2, with a tentative D call TRBD1 (6 bases). This CDR3 comprises 14 residues. Per germline, CDR1 SGHTS and CDR2 YDEGEE. The V and J ends lost 1 base and 4 bases respectively, with 8 bases between them. The CDR3 region is CASSLTGTTGELFF. The DNA of the CDR3 is TGTGCCAGCAGCTTGACAGGGACCACCGGGGAGCTGTTTTTT. The variable domain in full, completed from reference TRBV5-8 and TRBJ2-2, reads EAGVTQSPTHLIKTRGQQATLRCSPISGHTSVYWYQQALGLGLQFLLWYDEGEERNRGNFPPRFSGRQFPNYSSELNVNALELEDSALYLCASSLTGTTGELFFGEGSRLTVL.

In DNA, the CDR3 is TGTGCCAGCAGCCCTATCCCGGGACAGGGGGTCGGCGGCTACACCTTC. Its protein product is CASSPIPGQGVGGYTF. This chain joins TRBV7-2 and TRBJ1-2; 11 bases fit TRBD1. Germline V gives CDR1 SGHTA, CDR2 FQGNSA. The J segment lost 8 bases and the V segment lost 5 bases, leaving 13 bases of the junction unmatched. This CDR3 is built from 16 residues.

V and J are TRBV20-1 and TRBJ2-7; 12 positions match TRBD2. Per germline, CDR1 DFQATT and CDR2 SNEGSKA (reference sequence). This CDR3 has 15 residues. V trimming: 3 bases; J trimming: 0 bases; junction bases outside the gene matches: 3. Here the CDR3 reads CSASGLAGISYEQYF. In DNA form, the CDR3 reads TGCAGTGCTAGTGGACTAGCGGGAATCTCCTACGAGCAGTACTTC.

The chain uses TRBV18 and TRBJ1-1; TRBD1 matches at 10 bases. The length of the CDR3 is 15 residues. The germline gives CDR1 KGHSH, CDR2 LQKENI. V shed 2 bases, J shed 2 bases, and the junction held 2 bases outside the gene matches. The CDR3 DNA is TGTGCCAGCTCACCAAGGACAGGGGGAAACACTGAAGCTTTCTTT. Residues: CASSPRTGGNTEAFF.

This chain joins TRBV27 and TRBJ1-1, with 9 bases aligning to TRBD1. Germline CDR1 reads MNHEY; CDR2 reads SMNVEV (reference sequence). V lost 6 bases, J lost 5 bases, and 4 bases stayed unmatched. This CDR3 has 13 residues. The CDR3 DNA reads as TGTGCCAGCAGGGGACAGGGAAGAACTGAAGCTTTCTTT. It yields the protein CASRGQGRTEAFF.

CDR3 region: CASSALAGAYNEQFF. Here the CDR3 DNA reads TGTGCCAGCAGCGCTCTAGCGGGAGCCTACAATGAGCAGTTCTTC. V is TRBV11-3 and J is TRBJ2-1; 10 nucleotides align to TRBD2. The CDR3 spans 15 residues. Germline CDR1 and CDR2: SGHNT and YENEEA. Germline trimming cut 5 bases from V and 2 bases from J; bases unmatched to any gene: 3.

The chain carries TRBV18 and TRBJ2-5; D is ambiguous. V was clipped by 2 bases and J by 5 bases, with 15 bases between them. Germline assignment: CDR1 KGHSH and CDR2 LQKENI. The CDR3 length is 15 residues. CDR3 protein: CASSPDPVGSETQYF. The DNA for the CDR3 is TGTGCCAGCTCACCAGACCCGGTGGGCTCGGAGACCCAGTACTTC.

This clone has a single count. The chain uses TRBV7-9 and TRBJ2-6; TRBD1 aligns across 7 bases. The CDR3 loop spans 17 amino acids. J lost 3 bases, V lost 3 bases, and 8 bases had no gene match. Germline V gene sequence: CDR1 SEHNR, CDR2 FQNEAQ (reference sequence). The CDR3 coding sequence is TGTGCCAGCAGCTTTGAGGGGGCAAGGTATGGGGCCAACGTCCTGACTTTC. Translating it yields CASSFEGARYGANVLTF.

V gene TRBV5-6 combines with J gene TRBJ2-7, with TRBD1 identical over 8 bases. The CDR3 covers 12 residues. J was trimmed by 7 bases and V by 4 bases; bases with no gene match: 4. Germline V gene data show CDR1 as SGHDT and CDR2 as YYEEEE. The chain's CDR3 is CASSPTGVEQYF. Written as DNA, the CDR3 is TGTGCCAGCAGCCCGACAGGGGTAGAGCAGTACTTC.